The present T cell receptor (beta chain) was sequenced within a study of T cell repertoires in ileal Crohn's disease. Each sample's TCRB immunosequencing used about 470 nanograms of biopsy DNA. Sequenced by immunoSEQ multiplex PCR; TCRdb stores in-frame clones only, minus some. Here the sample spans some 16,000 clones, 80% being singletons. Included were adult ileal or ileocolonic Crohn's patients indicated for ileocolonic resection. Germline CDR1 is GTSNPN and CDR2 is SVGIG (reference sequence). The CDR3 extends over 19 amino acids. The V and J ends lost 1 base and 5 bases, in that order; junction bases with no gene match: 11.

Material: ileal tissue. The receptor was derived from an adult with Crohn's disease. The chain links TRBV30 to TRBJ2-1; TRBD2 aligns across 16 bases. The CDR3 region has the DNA TGTGCCTGGAGTGCGTCGGGACTAGCGGGAGGGCCCACGAACAATGAGCAGTTCTTC. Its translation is CAWSASGLAGGPTNNEQFF. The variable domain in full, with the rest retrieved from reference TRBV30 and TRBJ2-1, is SQTIHQWPATLVQPVGSPLSLECTVEGTSNPNLYWYRQAAGRGLQLLFYSVGIGQISSEVPQNLSASRPQDRQFILSSKKLLLSDSGFYLCAWSASGLAGGPTNNEQFFGPGTRLTVL.